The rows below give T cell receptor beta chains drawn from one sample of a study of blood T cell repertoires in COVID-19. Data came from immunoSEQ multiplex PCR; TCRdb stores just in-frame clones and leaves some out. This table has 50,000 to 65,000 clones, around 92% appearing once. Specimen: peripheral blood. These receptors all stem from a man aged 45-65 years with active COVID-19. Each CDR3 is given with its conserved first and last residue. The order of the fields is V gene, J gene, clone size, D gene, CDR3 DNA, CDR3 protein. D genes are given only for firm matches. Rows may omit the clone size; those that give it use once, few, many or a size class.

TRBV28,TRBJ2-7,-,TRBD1,TGTGCCAGCAGTTTGGCGGACAGGGTAACCGAGCAGTACTTC,CASSLADRVTEQYF
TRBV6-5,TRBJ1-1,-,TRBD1,TGTGCCAGCAGCTGGGACAGGAAGAACACTGAAGCTTTCTTT,CASSWDRKNTEAFF
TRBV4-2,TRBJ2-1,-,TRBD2,TGTGCCAGCAGCCAAGCCAACCTTAGGACTAGCTTGCCGTTCTTC,CASSQANLRTSLPFF
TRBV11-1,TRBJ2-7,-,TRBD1,TGTGCCAGCAGCCCCAACAGGGGGGAGCAGTACTTC,CASSPNRGEQYF
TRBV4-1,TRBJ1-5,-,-,TGCGCCAGCAGCCAAGATAGCTCCGGGACAATAAGCAATCAGCCCCAGCATTTT,CASSQDSSGTISNQPQHF
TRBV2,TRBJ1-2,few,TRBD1,TGTGCCAGCAGTGAATCGGTGGGACAGGGTCCGGGCTACACCTTC,CASSESVGQGPGYTF
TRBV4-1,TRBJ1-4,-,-,TGCGCCAGCAGCAACACAGGGGAAAAACTGTTTTTT,CASSNTGEKLFF
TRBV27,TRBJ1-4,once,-,TGTGCCAGCACCTCAGGAAGCCAGCTAGAAAAACTGTTTTTT,CASTSGSQLEKLFF
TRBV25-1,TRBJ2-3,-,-,TGTGCCACGCGGGGCACCACAGATACGCAGTATTTT,CATRGTTDTQYF
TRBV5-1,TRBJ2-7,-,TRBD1,TGCGCCAGCAGCTTGGTGGACAGGGTGGGCGAGCAGTACTTC,CASSLVDRVGEQYF
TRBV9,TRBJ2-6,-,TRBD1,TGTGCCAGCAGCGGGGGTATTTTATGGGGACAGGGTTCTGGGGCCAACGTCCTGACTTTC,CASSGGILWGQGSGANVLTF
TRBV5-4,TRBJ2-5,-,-,TGTGCCAGCAGCTTGGCCGGGACACCTCAAGAGACCCAGTACTTC,CASSLAGTPQETQYF
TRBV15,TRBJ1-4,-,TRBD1,TGTGCCACCACCAGGGGGCAGGATGAAAAACTGTTTTTT,CATTRGQDEKLFF
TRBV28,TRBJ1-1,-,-,TGTGCCAGCGTTCTGGGGGCAGGCGAACTAATGAACACTGAAGCTTTCTTT,CASVLGAGELMNTEAFF
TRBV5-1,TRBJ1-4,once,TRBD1,TGCGCCAGCAGCTCCGGGACAGACCTTGAAAAACTGTTTTTT,CASSSGTDLEKLFF
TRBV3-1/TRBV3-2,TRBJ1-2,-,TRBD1,TGTGCCAGCAGCCAAATACAGGGGGCAGATGGCTACACCTTC,CASSQIQGADGYTF
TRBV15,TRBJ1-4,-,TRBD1,TGTGCCACCAGCAGGGGACAGGGACTAGCTAATGAAAAACTGTTTTTT,CATSRGQGLANEKLFF
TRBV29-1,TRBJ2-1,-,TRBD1,TGCAGCGTCCCCGGGACAGGGGGCCAAGAGCAGTTCTTC,CSVPGTGGQEQFF
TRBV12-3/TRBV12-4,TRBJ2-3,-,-,TGTGCCAGCAGCCTGGGAGCGGATACGCAGTATTTT,CASSLGADTQYF
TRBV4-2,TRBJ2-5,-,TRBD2,TGTGCCAGCAGCCAAGGTGGTAGCGGGGGGGCTCTCGAGACCCAGTACTTC,CASSQGGSGGALETQYF
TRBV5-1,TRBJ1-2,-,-,TGCGCCAGCAGCTTGGTCATCGGGGAAGGGGGCTACACCTTC,CASSLVIGEGGYTF
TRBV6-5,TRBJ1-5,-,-,TGTGCCAGCAGGAAACAGGGAGGGAATCAGCCCCAGCATTTT,CASRKQGGNQPQHF
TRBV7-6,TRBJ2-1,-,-,TGTGCCAGCAGCTTAGGTTACACTAAGTACAATGAGCAGTTCTTC,CASSLGYTKYNEQFF
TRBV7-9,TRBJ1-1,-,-,TGTGCCAGCAGCCTGACAGGCCCTATGGAAGCTTTCTTT,CASSLTGPMEAFF
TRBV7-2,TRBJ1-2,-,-,TGTGCCAGCAGCGTCGGGAACTATGGCTACACCTTC,CASSVGNYGYTF